One and the same sample provided the 10 T cell receptor beta chains below, sequenced in a study of T-cell reconstitution after alpha-beta-depleted transplantation in children. TCRbeta library construction was performed incorporating unique molecular identifiers. Each CDR3 protein gets one entry after TCRdb re-called the PCR reads with MiXCR. The repertoire includes hundreds of thousands of distinct CDR3 sequences, 8% to 10% of them detected once, and 5% to 7% sits in the top ten. Source: PBMCs from the stem cell graft donor, taken from the stem cell graft. These receptors all stem from a human donor who donated a stem cell graft to a child with acute lymphoblastic leukemia.

This clonotype was observed many times. The gene calls are TRBV3-1 and TRBJ1-1; D is unresolved. The germline V gene has CDR1 LGHDT and CDR2 YNNKEL (reference sequence). The CDR3 contains 13 residues. V gave up 8 bases and J gave up 1 base, with 11 bases separating them. CDR3: CASSRAGNTEAFF. The CDR3 coding sequence is TGTGCCAGCTCTCGGGCAGGGAACACTGAAGCTTTCTTT.

This clonotype was recorded at least ten times. V is TRBV10-1 and J is TRBJ2-1; tentative D call: TRBD1 (5 bases). CDR3 length equals 13 residues. Germline CDR1 and CDR2: WNHNN and SYGVQD (reference sequence). The ends were cut back, 7 bases at V and 9 bases at J, with 16 bases in the middle. The CDR3 reads CASNRLQGTEQFF. The CDR3 nucleotides are TGCGCCAGCAATCGCCTTCAGGGTACTGAGCAGTTCTTC.

The chain carries TRBV29-1 and TRBJ1-3; D remains unclear. The CDR3 extends over 14 amino acids. Trimming took 5 bases from V and 0 from J, leaving 11 bases between them. Germline-derived CDR1 and CDR2 are SQVTM and ANQGSEA. The CDR3 sequence: CSVLHPSSGNTIYF. The CDR3 DNA reads as TGCAGCGTTTTACACCCATCCTCTGGAAACACCATATATTTT.

There are a few counts of this clonotype. The chain couples TRBV6-2 or TRBV6-3 to TRBJ1-2; 7 bases are shared with TRBD1. CDR1 and CDR2 from the germline V gene are MNHEY and SVGEGT. The CDR3 runs 16 residues. With 6 bases clipped from V and 1 base from J, the junction kept 11 bases outside the gene matches. The CDR3 DNA follows: TGTGCCAGCAGATACCGGGACAGAAACCATAACTATGGCTACACCTTC. Translating gives CASRYRDRNHNYGYTF.

In this sample, this clonotype turned up a few times. J is TRBJ2-2 and V is TRBV12-3 or TRBV12-4; D is unresolved. V was trimmed by 1 base and J by 4 bases, leaving 16 bases between them. The CDR3 extends over 17 amino acids. CDR3 nucleotide sequence: TGTGCCAGCAGTTTAGGGTCCAGTTGGAGTATCACCGGGGAGCTGTTTTTT. Its translation: CASSLGSSWSITGELFF.

This clonotype was counted at least ten times. The V call is TRBV29-1, the J call TRBJ1-2; a possible D gene is TRBD1 (6 bases). Trimming removed 1 base from V and 8 bases from J, with 11 bases in between. This CDR3 region has 12 residues. Germline lookup yields CDR1 SQVTM and CDR2 ANQGSEA. This CDR3 reads CSVEAGAGGYTF. The CDR3 DNA sequence: TGCAGCGTTGAAGCGGGGGCAGGGGGCTACACCTTC.

This clonotype came up many times. One end of the junction does not line up with germline, which may come from a read error. The V and J genes are TRBV7-2 and TRBJ2-5; the D is unclear. The CDR3 has 12 residues. CDR1 is SGHTA and CDR2 is FQGNSA in the germline V gene. The CDR3 spells CASSLGRETQYF. For the CDR3, the DNA is TGCGCCAGCAGCTTGGGAAGGGAGACCCAGTACTTC.

The chain has TRBV5-6 and TRBJ1-5; D is possibly TRBD1 (5 bases). V lost 2 bases, J lost 6 bases, and 18 bases lay in between. Germline V gives CDR1 SGHDT, CDR2 YYEEEE. This CDR3 spans 16 amino acids. CDR3 protein: CASSLRGRTRRQPQHF. The DNA for the CDR3 is TGTGCCAGCAGCTTAAGGGGAAGAACGCGTCGTCAGCCCCAGCATTTT.

CDR3 loop: CSVKTLRGYNEQFF. The CDR3 DNA follows: TGCAGTGTCAAGACCCTGAGGGGGTACAATGAGCAGTTCTTC. The chain couples TRBV20-1 to TRBJ2-1; D is perhaps TRBD1 (6 bases). Germline assignment: CDR1 DFQATT and CDR2 SNEGSKA (reference sequence). The V and J ends lost 7 bases and 4 bases respectively, with 17 bases between them. There are 14 residues in the CDR3.

This clonotype was recorded at least ten times. This rearrangement joins TRBV12-3 or TRBV12-4 to TRBJ1-1; D unclear. V lost 2 bases, J lost 0 bases, and 4 bases lay in between. CDR3 size: 13 residues. Written as DNA, the CDR3 is TGTGCCAGCAGTTTAAAGCTGAACACTGAAGCTTTCTTT. This codes for CASSLKLNTEAFF.